This T cell receptor (beta chain) was found in a study of cytomegalovirus exposure and HLA in healthy donors. Study-wide findings and caveats: According to an earlier analysis, most TCR beta V segments yielded productive rearrangements about 87% or about 30% of the time. Using a false discovery rate of 0.05, a later analysis showed that 15,000 to 20,000 TCR beta sequences were associated with HLA alleles. What a later analysis showed was that several of the most significant clusters appeared linked to common viral pathogens.

A multiplex PCR was run with 60 Vbeta primers and 13 Jbeta primers. Here immunoSEQ multiplex PCR was the method, and the copy in TCRdb shows in-frame clones only, minus some. This table has 85,000 to 100,000 clones, roughly 86% appearing once. Trimming removed 4 bases from V and 2 bases from J; junction bases left unmatched: 3. CDR3 length: 14 residues. Germline CDR1 and CDR2: SGHVS and FQNEAQ. Worth noting for this clone: Its matching antigen is unknown.

The chain combines TRBV7-8 with TRBJ2-7; 9 positions agree with TRBD1. The sequenced sample consisted of PBMCs. This TCR was recovered from a man aged 25-45 years in good health and CMV-seropositive. In nucleotides, the CDR3 is TGTGCCAGCAGCTCGGACAGGGGAACCTACGAGCAGTACTTC. It yields the protein CASSSDRGTYEQYF.